The rows below give T cell receptor beta chains drawn from one sample of a study of blood T cell repertoires in COVID-19. The table came from immunoSEQ multiplex PCR; TCRdb's copy has only in-frame clones and leaves some out. Among roughly 250,000 clones listed, roughly 84% were seen once. The sequenced material came from peripheral blood. All receptors come from a man aged 50 to 60 with active or convalescent COVID-19. The CDR3 runs from the conserved cysteine through the conserved F or W. D genes are given only for firm matches. Rows give clone size only sometimes, using once, few, many, or a class for an expanded clone.

cdr3_length,v_call,d_call,clone_size,j_call,cdr3_nt,cdr3_aa
14,TRBV5-6,.,once,TRBJ2-7,TGTGCCAGCAGCTTGAGTGGGGCAGGCTACGAGCAGTACTTC,CASSLSGAGYEQYF
14,TRBV7-3,.,.,TRBJ1-1,TGTGCCAGCAGCTTAGGCAGAGGGAACACTGAAGCTTTCTTT,CASSLGRGNTEAFF
14,TRBV6-5,.,.,TRBJ1-2,TGTGCCAGCAGTCGGGACAAGCGTAACTATGGCTACACCTTC,CASSRDKRNYGYTF
13,TRBV7-3,.,.,TRBJ2-5,TGTGCCAGCAGCTTAGAGGCCCTTTCGACCCAGTACTTC,CASSLEALSTQYF
13,TRBV10-1,.,.,TRBJ2-7,TGCGCCAGCAGGGCAGGGGGGCCCTACGAGCAGTACTTC,CASRAGGPYEQYF
13,TRBV9,.,.,TRBJ2-3,TGTGCCAGCAGCTTCCGGGAGACAGATACGCAGTATTTT,CASSFRETDTQYF
15,TRBV14,TRBD2,once,TRBJ2-7,TGTGCCAGCAGCCTAACGGGGGGGCTTCCCCTCGAGCAGTACTTC,CASSLTGGLPLEQYF
15,TRBV7-2,.,.,TRBJ1-2,TGTGCCAGCAGCTCTTCTCCCTACGGAGCGTATGGCTACACCTTC,CASSSSPYGAYGYTF
15,TRBV4-1,TRBD1,.,TRBJ2-5,TGCGCCAGCAGCCAAGAGAAGGGGGCCTGGGAGACCCAGTACTTC,CASSQEKGAWETQYF
14,TRBV7-2,TRBD1,.,TRBJ1-4,TGTGCCAGCAGCCAGAGAAGGGGGCAGGAAAAACTGTTTTTT,CASSQRRGQEKLFF
17,TRBV3-1/TRBV3-2,.,.,TRBJ1-6,TGTGCCAGCAGCCAAGAAAGGAGCAGCTCCTATAATTCACCCCTCCACTTT,CASSQERSSSYNSPLHF
14,TRBV27,.,.,TRBJ2-6,TGTGCCAGCAGATCTAGCTCTGGGGCCAACGTCCTGACTTTC,CASRSSSGANVLTF
11,TRBV11-2,.,.,TRBJ1-1,TGTGCCAGCAGCCCCTCCACTGAAGCTTTCTTT,CASSPSTEAFF
16,TRBV7-2,.,.,TRBJ2-7,TGTGCCAGCAGCTTAGTTGCTAGCGCCGAGCCTTACGAGCAGTACTTC,CASSLVASAEPYEQYF
15,TRBV6-1,TRBD2,.,TRBJ2-7,TGTGCCAGCAGTGAGGGGGGAGGGCCCCAGGGCGAGCAGTACTTC,CASSEGGGPQGEQYF
16,TRBV9,TRBD2,.,TRBJ2-2,TGTGCCAGCAGCGTAGCGGGGGGGCCTAACACCGGGGAGCTGTTTTTT,CASSVAGGPNTGELFF
13,TRBV6-6,.,.,TRBJ1-6,TGTGCCAGCAGTTACTCGGAGTTAGAGGGCCTCCACTTT,CASSYSELEGLHF
13,TRBV12-3/TRBV12-4,.,.,TRBJ2-7,TGTGCCAGCAGCGGGGTGGGGGCTAGCGAGCAGTACTTC,CASSGVGASEQYF
15,TRBV15,TRBD1,.,TRBJ1-6,TGTGCCACCAGCAGAGACAGGGGGGAGGATTCACCCCTCCACTTT,CATSRDRGEDSPLHF
12,TRBV6-5,.,.,TRBJ1-2,TGTGCCAGCAGCAGAAACCCTTATGGCTACACCTTC,CASSRNPYGYTF
13,TRBV27,TRBD1,.,TRBJ1-4,TGTGCCAGCAGCCAGGGACAGGAGGGAAAACTGTTTTTT,CASSQGQEGKLFF
14,TRBV7-3,.,.,TRBJ2-3,TGTGCCAGCAGCTCTTTGGGGGCAGGAGATACGCAGTATTTT,CASSSLGAGDTQYF
14,TRBV10-3,.,.,TRBJ1-1,TGTGCCATCAGTGCTCTGGGATCAGGGACTGAAGCTTTCTTT,CAISALGSGTEAFF
14,TRBV2,.,.,TRBJ1-6,TGTGCCAGCAGTGAAGCGCTTCAGGGTTCACCCCTCCACTTT,CASSEALQGSPLHF
13,TRBV5-5,TRBD1,.,TRBJ1-1,TGTGCCAGCGCACTGACAGGGGGCACTGAAGCTTTCTTT,CASALTGGTEAFF
13,TRBV27,.,.,TRBJ1-1,TGTGCCAGCAGTGAATCAGGGAACACTGAAGCTTTCTTT,CASSESGNTEAFF
13,TRBV4-1,.,.,TRBJ1-1,TGCGCCAGCAGCTTCGAACGGAGCACTGAAGCTTTCTTT,CASSFERSTEAFF
15,TRBV7-2,TRBD1,.,TRBJ1-5,TGTGCCAGCAGCTTTGGGACAGGGCTAAATCAGCCCCAGCATTTT,CASSFGTGLNQPQHF
14,TRBV2,.,.,TRBJ1-5,TGTGCCAGCAGTGAACAGGAGGGCAATCAGCCCCAGCATTTT,CASSEQEGNQPQHF
12,TRBV18,.,.,TRBJ2-7,TGTGCCAGCTCACCCCCGGCCTACGAGCAGTACTTC,CASSPPAYEQYF
15,TRBV7-2,.,.,TRBJ1-5,TGTGCCAGCAGCTTAAGGATACAGGGCAATCAGCCCCAGCATTTT,CASSLRIQGNQPQHF
16,TRBV28,.,.,TRBJ1-4,TGTGCCAGCAGTTCCGCTACAGGGAGGGCGGACGAAAAACTGTTTTTT,CASSSATGRADEKLFF
14,TRBV5-1,TRBD1,.,TRBJ2-2,TGCGCCAGCAGCCCCCGACAGGGGCCCGGGGAGCTGTTTTTT,CASSPRQGPGELFF
14,TRBV27,.,few,TRBJ1-4,TGTGCCAGCAGTGGAGGGACGGTCCATGAAAAACTGTTTTTT,CASSGGTVHEKLFF
13,TRBV30,.,.,TRBJ1-2,TGTGCCTGGACCCCCCCCACGGTTCGGGGCTACACCTTC,CAWTPPTVRGYTF
14,TRBV19,.,.,TRBJ2-5,TGTGCCAGTAGCGGTGTGAATTTACAAGAGACCCAGTACTTC,CASSGVNLQETQYF
13,TRBV7-2,.,.,TRBJ2-3,TGTGCTGGAGGGGGGGGCAACACAGATACGCAGTATTTT,CAGGGGNTDTQYF
14,TRBV15,TRBD2,.,TRBJ2-3,TGTGCCACCAGCAGAGATCGAGTGGGGGGGACGCAGTATTTT,CATSRDRVGGTQYF
18,TRBV6-1,TRBD2,.,TRBJ2-7,TGTGCCAGCAGTGAAGAGGGACTAGCGGGGGGCTTCTCCTACGAGCAGTACTTC,CASSEEGLAGGFSYEQYF
13,TRBV29-1,TRBD1,.,TRBJ2-3,TGCAGCGTTGGAGCAGGGGGTTTAGATACGCAGTATTTT,CSVGAGGLDTQYF
13,TRBV5-1,.,once,TRBJ1-4,TGCGCCAGCAGCACCGGACAGAATGAAAAACTGTTTTTT,CASSTGQNEKLFF
13,TRBV30,.,.,TRBJ1-1,TGTGCCTGGATGCCGGGATGGGACACTGAAGCTTTCTTT,CAWMPGWDTEAFF
15,TRBV24-1,TRBD1,.,TRBJ1-5,TGTGCCACCAGTGACCGGACAGGGAGCGTTCAGCCCCAGCATTTT,CATSDRTGSVQPQHF
14,TRBV7-9,.,.,TRBJ2-7,TGTGCCAGCAGCTCGTCAGGGGCCTCCTACGAGCAGTACTTC,CASSSSGASYEQYF
15,TRBV18,.,.,TRBJ2-2,TGTGCCAGCTCCATCGGGGGTTTCGACACCGGGGAGCTGTTTTTT,CASSIGGFDTGELFF
15,TRBV19,.,.,TRBJ2-2,TGTGCCAGTAACGTTGCGGGGTCGAGCACCGGGGAGCTGTTTTTT,CASNVAGSSTGELFF
16,TRBV5-1,TRBD1,once,TRBJ1-4,TGCGCCAGCAGCCCAGGACAGGGGGGGCGGTATGAAAAACTGTTTTTT,CASSPGQGGRYEKLFF
14,TRBV12-5,TRBD1,.,TRBJ1-6,TGTGCTAGTGGGACAGGGAGTACAAATTCACCCCTCCACTTT,CASGTGSTNSPLHF
16,TRBV19,TRBD1,.,TRBJ1-3,TGTGCCAGTAGCTCTCAGGGACAGGGGGCTGGAAACACCATATATTTT,CASSSQGQGAGNTIYF
13,TRBV6-2/TRBV6-3,TRBD1,few,TRBJ2-7,TGTGCCAGCAGTCACAGGGGCTACTACGAGCAGTACTTC,CASSHRGYYEQYF
15,TRBV7-9,TRBD1,.,TRBJ1-5,TGTGCCAGCAGCGGGACAGGGGGCGGCAATCAGCCCCAGCATTTT,CASSGTGGGNQPQHF
14,TRBV7-2,.,.,TRBJ2-3,TGTGCCAGCAGCCCCGGGGGAGTAACAGATACGCAGTATTTT,CASSPGGVTDTQYF